Each of the 21 T cell receptor beta chains below was sequenced from the same sample in a study of human T cells and chemical hapten exposure. Time point described: patch test 1, 2 weeks after DPC sensitization. Treatment: therapeutic diphenylcyclopropenone sensitization with weekly scalp DPC. TCRdb reprocessed the RACE reads via MiXCR and lists one record per CDR3 protein. The repertoire holds 150,000 to 200,000 distinct CDR3 sequences, with 13% to 15% as singletons. This specimen consisted of whole blood, obtained in connection with sensitization to the hapten diphenylcyclopropenone (DPC). Receptors were obtained from a woman in her thirties with alopecia areata. Some clones in this sample may be carry-over from other donors' samples.

In the case of this clonotype: The junction differs from germline at one of its ends, possibly a read error. This sequence joins TRBV7-9 and TRBJ2-5, with D perhaps TRBD2 (5 bases). Germline V lookup: CDR1 SEHNR, CDR2 FQNEAQ (reference sequence). This CDR3 is 13 amino acids long. CDR3 bases: TGTGCCAGCAGCCTAGCAAACGGGGAGACCCAGTACTTC. Residues: CASSLANGETQYF.

This clonotype was seen many times. In DNA, the CDR3 is TGTGCCAGCAGTTTGGGCGGGGGGTCCTACGAGCAGTACTTC. This codes for CASSLGGGSYEQYF. The V gene is TRBV12-3 or TRBV12-4, the J gene TRBJ2-7, with 8 bases matching TRBD2. This CDR3 spans 14 amino acids. V lost 3 bases, J lost 1 base, and 2 bases stayed unmatched.

This clonotype was observed a single time. The chain recombines TRBV28 with TRBJ1-1; weak D call: TRBD1 (5 bases). The V end lost 8 bases, the J end lost 10 bases, and 17 bases lay between the germline ends. CDR1 and CDR2 (germline): MDHEN, SYDVKM. There are 12 residues in the CDR3. The CDR3 DNA sequence: TGTGCCAGCTCCCTGGCGGCAGGGCGAGCTTTCTTT. Translating it yields CASSLAAGRAFF.

This clonotype was detected a few times. The V gene is TRBV29-1, the J gene TRBJ2-5; D not resolved. Looked up from germline, CDR1 is SQVTM and CDR2 is ANQGSEA. There are 12 residues in the CDR3. With 4 bases removed from V and 0 bases from J, the gap between germline ends came to 6 bases. The CDR3 bases are TGCAGCGTTGGTAACAACCAAGAGACCCAGTACTTC. The encoded protein is CSVGNNQETQYF.

The rearrangement links TRBV5-4 to TRBJ2-5, with 8 nucleotides matching TRBD2. Germline V gene lookup returns CDR1 SGHNT and CDR2 YYREEE (reference sequence). The CDR3 runs to 17 residues. J was trimmed by 0 bases and V by 4 bases; bases with no gene match: 11. CDR3 region: CASSPGTSDLYQETQYF. For the CDR3, the DNA is TGTGCCAGCAGCCCAGGGACTAGTGATCTGTACCAAGAGACCCAGTACTTC.

This clonotype was recorded a few times. V is TRBV18 and J is TRBJ1-1; D is unresolved. Trimming took off 1 base at V and 4 bases at J, with 16 bases between the two ends. The germline V gene has CDR1 KGHSH and CDR2 LQKENI. CDR3 size: 16 residues. DNA for the CDR3: TGTGCCAGCTCACCACTGGAAGGACGGTGGGGCACTGAAGCTTTCTTT. Translation gives CASSPLEGRWGTEAFF.

In DNA form, the CDR3 reads TGTGCCAGCAGCCGTGGGGGTACAGAGACTAACTATGGCTACACCTTC. It translates to CASSRGGTETNYGYTF. The chain employs TRBV7-2 and TRBJ1-2; maybe TRBD1 (5 bases). V was cut by 5 bases and J by 0 bases, with 16 bases left in between. Germline V gene sequence: CDR1 SGHTA, CDR2 FQGNSA. This CDR3 is built from 16 residues.

The chain is built from TRBV20-1 and TRBJ1-2; weak D call: TRBD1 (5 bases). The CDR3 runs 15 residues. Germline CDR1 and CDR2: DFQATT and SNEGSKA (reference sequence). V was pared by 0 bases and J by 0 bases, with 11 bases between. Here the CDR3 reads CSAREAGRANYGYTF. In nucleotides, the CDR3 is TGCAGTGCTAGAGAGGCGGGGCGGGCTAACTATGGCTACACCTTC.

The chain is built from TRBV7-2 and TRBJ2-7; no definite D call. Germline lookup yields CDR1 SGHTA and CDR2 FQGNSA. This CDR3 is built from 13 residues. Trimming took 5 bases from V and 5 from J, leaving 13 bases between them. CDR3 in DNA: TGTGCCAGCAGCCCCCGAGTAACCCACGAGCAGTACTTC. Its translation is CASSPRVTHEQYF.

The chain combines TRBV6-2 or TRBV6-3 with TRBJ2-1, with 13 bases aligning to TRBD2. The CDR3 consists of 16 residues. Per germline, CDR1 MNHEY and CDR2 SVGEGT. V dropped 6 bases and J dropped 3; count of bases not matched to a gene: 5. The CDR3 region is CASRPLAGGVYNEQFF. For the CDR3, the DNA is TGTGCCAGCAGACCACTAGCGGGAGGGGTCTACAATGAGCAGTTCTTC.

This clonotype was counted only a few times. The chain joins TRBV6-1 to TRBJ1-2; TRBD1 agrees at 9 bases. CDR3 length equals 14 residues. Germline V gene sequence: CDR1 MNHNS, CDR2 SASEGT. V lost 2 bases and J lost 7; bases outside the gene matches: 5. CDR3 residues: CASSEWGQGGGYTF. DNA for the CDR3: TGTGCCAGCAGTGAATGGGGACAGGGCGGTGGCTACACCTTC.

Notes on this clonotype: As the CDR3 is not closed by the conserved phenylalanine or tryptophan, this likely results from a read error. This rearrangement joins TRBV9 to TRBJ1-1; possible D gene TRBD1, 5 bases. V lost 0 bases, J lost 0 bases, and 9 bases lay in between. Germline V gene lookup returns CDR1 SGDLS and CDR2 YYNGEE. The CDR3 is made up of 15 amino acids. The CDR3 bases are TGTGCCAGCAGCGTAGGTTACAGGTTGAACACTGAAGCTTTCATT. Protein product: CASSVGYRLNTEAFI.

This clonotype was picked up a small number of times. The chain links TRBV3-1 to TRBJ1-2, with no clear D. Trimming shortened V by 2 bases and J by 4 bases, and 8 bases separated the two germline ends. The CDR3 runs 13 residues. CDR1 is LGHDT, CDR2 YNNKEL, per germline (reference sequence). Written as DNA, the CDR3 is TGTGCCAGCAGCCAACAGCAGATCTATGGCTACACCTTC. Encoded protein: CASSQQQIYGYTF.

This clonotype has only a few counts. The rearrangement uses TRBV29-1 and TRBJ2-4, with D unclear. With 6 bases removed from V and 5 bases from J, the gap between germline ends came to 11 bases. Germline V lookup: CDR1 SQVTM, CDR2 ANQGSEA. The CDR3 consists of 12 residues. The CDR3 DNA reads as TGCAGCGTGACCGGATATCAAAACATTCAGTACTTC. It specifies CSVTGYQNIQYF.

A few counts support this clonotype. The chain joins TRBV12-3 or TRBV12-4 to TRBJ2-1; D is perhaps TRBD2 (5 bases). Trimming removed 8 bases from V and 3 bases from J, with 17 bases in between. CDR3 length: 15 amino acids. DNA for the CDR3: TGTGCCAGCTGTCCCCGGGGTATCGACTACAATGAGCAGTTCTTC. Translating gives CASCPRGIDYNEQFF.

This sequence joins TRBV28 and TRBJ1-3; a weak D match, TRBD1 (5 bases). The CDR3 consists of 15 residues. The germline V gene has CDR1 MDHEN and CDR2 SYDVKM. The V and J ends lost 3 bases and 0 bases respectively, with 9 bases between them. The DNA of the CDR3 is TGTGCCAGCAGTTTGGGGGGGTCCTCTGGAAACACCATATATTTT. This translates into CASSLGGSSGNTIYF.

Only a few counts were recorded for this clonotype. This chain joins TRBV6-6 and TRBJ1-3; D unclear. V was clipped by 6 bases and J by 0 bases, with 21 bases between them. Germline CDR1 MNHNY, CDR2 SVGAGI (reference sequence). The CDR3 has 18 residues. CDR3 sequence (DNA): TGTGCCAGCAGGCCCCGCGAGTTACCCGGCTCCTCTGGAAACACCATATATTTT. Its translation is CASRPRELPGSSGNTIYF.

This clonotype has only one observation. The chain links TRBV5-1 to TRBJ2-2; 7 nucleotides match TRBD2. CDR3 length: 15 residues. The V gene's germline CDR1 is SGHRS and CDR2 YFSETQ. J was trimmed by 6 bases and V by 3 bases; bases with no gene match: 8. The DNA for the CDR3 is TGCGCCAGCAGCTCCAGCGGGAAGGAAGCCGGGGAGCTGTTTTTT. Translation: CASSSSGKEAGELFF.

This clonotype has only a few counts. V usage is TRBV7-2 and J usage is TRBJ2-7, with D perhaps TRBD1 (6 bases). CDR1 SGHTA and CDR2 FQGNSA come from the germline V gene. The CDR3 consists of 14 residues. V lost 1 base and J lost 3, with 10 bases in between. The CDR3 loop reads CASSLGGQIYEQYF. Written as DNA, the CDR3 is TGTGCCAGCAGCTTAGGGGGACAAATCTACGAGCAGTACTTC.

Ten or more counts support this clonotype. The gene calls are TRBV11-3 and TRBJ2-3; 13 bases map to TRBD2. Germline V gene data show CDR1 as SGHNT and CDR2 as YENEEA. The CDR3 loop spans 17 amino acids. The V and J ends lost 4 bases and 4 bases, in that order; junction bases with no gene match: 8. The CDR3 spells CASSSGLAGLASDTQYF. The CDR3, as DNA: TGTGCCAGCAGCTCGGGACTAGCGGGACTAGCATCAGATACGCAGTATTTT.

This clonotype was recorded a few times. The chain couples TRBV5-1 to TRBJ1-1; TRBD1 matches at 9 bases. Germline trimming cut 4 bases from V and 7 bases from J; bases unmatched to any gene: 8. The CDR3 is made up of 14 amino acids. Per germline, CDR1 SGHRS and CDR2 YFSETQ. CDR3 amino acids: CASSLRDRAIEAFF. Written as DNA, the CDR3 is TGCGCCAGCAGCCTCCGGGACAGGGCAATTGAAGCTTTCTTT. The complete variable domain, with remaining parts taken from reference TRBV5-1 and TRBJ1-1, reads KAGVTQTPRYLIKTRGQQVTLSCSPISGHRSVSWYQQTPGQGLQFLFEYFSETQRNKGNFPGRFSGRQFSNSRSEMNVSTLELGDSALYLCASSLRDRAIEAFFGQGTRLTVV.